Below, 9 T cell receptor beta chains from the same sample are listed, as sequenced in a study of T cells expressing NK-cell markers. TCRdb reprocessed the 5' RACE reads, with one entry per CDR3 protein and no DNA. There are roughly 350,000 distinct CDR3 sequences in the sample, with around 4.9% held by the top ten. The sample was blood T cells: a sorted CD56 or NKG2C T cell subset, CD4+ or CD8+ T cells, or bulk PBMC T cells (not recorded which). The source is a man aged 18 to 70 in good health.

This CDR3 reads CASSPLGAGGTDEQYF. The rearrangement links TRBV18 to TRBJ2-7; TCRdb calls TRBD1, which cannot be checked without DNA. CDR3 length: 16 amino acids. The germline V gene encodes CDR1 KGHSH and CDR2 LQKENI.

The gene calls are TRBV3-1 and TRBJ2-2; as DNA is missing, the TRBD1 call by TCRdb cannot be tested. This CDR3 region has 15 residues. Germline-derived CDR1 and CDR2 are LGHDT and YNNKEL (reference sequence). Here the CDR3 reads CASSQVNRATGELFF.

The rearrangement joins TRBV4-2 to TRBJ2-3; TCRdb reports TRBD1, a call that lacks DNA to check it against. Looked up from germline, CDR1 is LGHNA and CDR2 is YNFKEQ. The CDR3 has 16 residues. The CDR3 region is CASSRRPGTGSDTQYF.

J is TRBJ1-6 and V is TRBV7-9; absent DNA, TCRdb's TRBD1 call cannot be checked. This CDR3 is 16 amino acids long. Germline V lookup: CDR1 SEHNR, CDR2 FQNEAQ (reference sequence). The chain's CDR3 is CASSLEGTGLNSPLHF.

This chain connects TRBV11-2 to TRBJ2-2; TCRdb selects TRBD2, and the lack of DNA leaves this call unchecked. Germline-derived CDR1 and CDR2 are SGHAT and FQNNGV. CDR3 size: 15 residues. The CDR3 here is CASSPTSGVTGELFF.

This CDR3 is CASNGGGEEDTQYF. This chain uses TRBV2 with TRBJ2-3; TCRdb calls TRBD1, which cannot be checked without DNA. This CDR3 has 14 residues. Germline assignment: CDR1 SNHLY and CDR2 FYNNEI.

The CDR3 loop reads CASSLTPGLPQGSYGYTF. The J gene is TRBJ1-2, the V gene TRBV11-2. The CDR3 has 18 amino acids. Germline CDR1 and CDR2: SGHAT and FQNNGV.

The chain joins TRBV20-1 to TRBJ2-7; TCRdb outputs TRBD1, but without DNA this stays unchecked. Looked up from germline, CDR1 is DFQATT and CDR2 is SNEGSKA (reference sequence). This CDR3 contains 13 residues. CDR3 sequence: CSPRDRVNYEQYF.

The chain couples TRBV9 to TRBJ2-3; the D call from TCRdb, TRBD1, cannot be confirmed without DNA. Germline values: CDR1 SGDLS, CDR2 YYNGEE. This CDR3 has 17 amino acids. CDR3: CASSPRQGRGSTDTQYF.